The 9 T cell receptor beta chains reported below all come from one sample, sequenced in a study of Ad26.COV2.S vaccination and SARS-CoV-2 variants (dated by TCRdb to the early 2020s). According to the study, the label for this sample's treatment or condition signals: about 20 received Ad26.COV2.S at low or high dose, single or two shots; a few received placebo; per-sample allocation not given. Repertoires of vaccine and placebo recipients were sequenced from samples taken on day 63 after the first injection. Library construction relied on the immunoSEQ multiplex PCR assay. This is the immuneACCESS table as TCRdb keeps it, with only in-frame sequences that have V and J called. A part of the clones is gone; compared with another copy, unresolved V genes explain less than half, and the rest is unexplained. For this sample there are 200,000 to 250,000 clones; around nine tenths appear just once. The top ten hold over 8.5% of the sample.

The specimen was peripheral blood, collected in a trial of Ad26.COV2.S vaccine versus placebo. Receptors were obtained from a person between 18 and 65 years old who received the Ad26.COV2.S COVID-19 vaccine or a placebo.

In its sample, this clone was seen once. In DNA form, the CDR3 reads TGTGCCAGCAGTCAGGCCGGGGATACGCAGTATTTT. The encoded protein is CASSQAGDTQYF. The chain employs TRBV25-1 and TRBJ2-3, with no clear D. Germline CDR1 is MGHDK and CDR2 is SYGVNS. Trimming took 5 bases from V and 6 from J, leaving 9 bases between them. CDR3 size: 12 residues.

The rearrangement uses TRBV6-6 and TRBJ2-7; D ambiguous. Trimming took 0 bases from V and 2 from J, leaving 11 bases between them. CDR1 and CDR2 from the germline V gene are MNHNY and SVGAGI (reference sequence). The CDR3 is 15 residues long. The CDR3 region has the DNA TGTGCCAGCAGTTACTCCGTCGGCGGAGCCTACGAGCAGTACTTC. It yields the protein CASSYSVGGAYEQYF.

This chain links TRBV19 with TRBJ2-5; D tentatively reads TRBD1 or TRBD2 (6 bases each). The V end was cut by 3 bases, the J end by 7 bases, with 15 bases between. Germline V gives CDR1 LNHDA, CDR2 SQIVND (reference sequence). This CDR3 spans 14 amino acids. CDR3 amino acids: CASSIRGPGVTQYF. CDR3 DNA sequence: TGTGCCAGTAGTATTCGGGGGCCCGGTGTGACCCAGTACTTC.

Written as DNA, the CDR3 is TGTGCCAGCAGTGCCTACGAGCAGTACTTC. This gives the protein CASSAYEQYF. The chain combines TRBV28 with TRBJ2-7; the D is unclear. The V gene's germline CDR1 is MDHEN and CDR2 SYDVKM. This CDR3 is built from 10 residues. Trimming stripped 5 bases from V and 2 bases from J, with 1 base between.

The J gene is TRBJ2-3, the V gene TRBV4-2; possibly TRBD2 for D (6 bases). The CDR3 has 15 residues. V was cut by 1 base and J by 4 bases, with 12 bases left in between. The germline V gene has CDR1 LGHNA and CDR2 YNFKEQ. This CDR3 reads CASSQGTRDSDTQYF. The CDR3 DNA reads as TGTGCCAGCAGCCAAGGGACCCGGGACTCAGATACGCAGTATTTT.

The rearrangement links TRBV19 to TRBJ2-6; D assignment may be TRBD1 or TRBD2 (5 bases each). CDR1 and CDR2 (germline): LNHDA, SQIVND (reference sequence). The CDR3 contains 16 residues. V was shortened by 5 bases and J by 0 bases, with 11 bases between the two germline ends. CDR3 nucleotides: TGTGCCAGTAGTTGGGACGGAGCCTCTGGGGCCAACGTCCTGACTTTC. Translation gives CASSWDGASGANVLTF.

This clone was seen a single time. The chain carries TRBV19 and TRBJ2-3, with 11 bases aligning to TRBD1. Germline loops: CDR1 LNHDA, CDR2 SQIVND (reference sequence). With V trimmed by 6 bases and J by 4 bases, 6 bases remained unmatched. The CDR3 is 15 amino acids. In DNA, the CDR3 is TGTGCCAGTAGGACGGGACAGGGGGTGGCAGATACGCAGTATTTT. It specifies CASRTGQGVADTQYF.

This CDR3 reads CASSRTSGSGQETQYF. CDR3 DNA sequence: TGTGCCAGCTCCCGTACTAGCGGGAGCGGCCAAGAGACCCAGTACTTC. The V and J genes are TRBV18 and TRBJ2-5, with 11 bases fitting TRBD2. The CDR3 is 16 residues long. J was trimmed by 1 base and V by 6 bases; bases with no gene match: 7. CDR1 is KGHSH, CDR2 LQKENI, per germline.

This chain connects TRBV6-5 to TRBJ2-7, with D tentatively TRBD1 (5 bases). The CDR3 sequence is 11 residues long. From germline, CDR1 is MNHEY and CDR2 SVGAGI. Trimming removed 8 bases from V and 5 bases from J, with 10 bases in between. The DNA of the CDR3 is TGTGCCAGCTGGACAAACAACGAGCAGTACTTC. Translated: CASWTNNEQYF.